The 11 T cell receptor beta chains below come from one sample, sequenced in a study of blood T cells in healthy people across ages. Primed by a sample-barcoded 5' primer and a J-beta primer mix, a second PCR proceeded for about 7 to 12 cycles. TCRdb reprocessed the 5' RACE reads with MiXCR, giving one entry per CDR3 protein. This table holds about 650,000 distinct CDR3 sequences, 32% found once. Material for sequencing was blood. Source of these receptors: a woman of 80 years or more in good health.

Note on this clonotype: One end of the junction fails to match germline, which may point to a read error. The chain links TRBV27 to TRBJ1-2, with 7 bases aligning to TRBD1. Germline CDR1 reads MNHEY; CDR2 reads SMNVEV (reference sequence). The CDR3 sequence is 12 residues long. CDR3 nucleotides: TGTGCCAGCAGCGGGACAGCCCATGGCCACACCTTC. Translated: CASSGTAHGHTF.

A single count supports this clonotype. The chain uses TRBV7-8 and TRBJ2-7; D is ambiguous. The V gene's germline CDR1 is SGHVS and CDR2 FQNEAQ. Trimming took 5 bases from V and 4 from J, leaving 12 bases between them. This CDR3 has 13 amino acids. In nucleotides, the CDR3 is TGTGCCAGCAGCCTTCAGAGTGCGTACGAGCAGTACTTC. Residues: CASSLQSAYEQYF.

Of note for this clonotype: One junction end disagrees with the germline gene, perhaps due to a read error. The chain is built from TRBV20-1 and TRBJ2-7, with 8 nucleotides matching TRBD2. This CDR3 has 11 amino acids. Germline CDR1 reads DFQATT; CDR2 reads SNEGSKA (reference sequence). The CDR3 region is CSAPGGHEQDF. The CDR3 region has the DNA TGCAGTGCGCCGGGGGGGCACGAGCAGGACTTC.

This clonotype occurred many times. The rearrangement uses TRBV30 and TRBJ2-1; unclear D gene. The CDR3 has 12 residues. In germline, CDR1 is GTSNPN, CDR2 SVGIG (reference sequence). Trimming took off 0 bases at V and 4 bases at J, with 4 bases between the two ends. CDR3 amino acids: CAWSVRYNEQFF. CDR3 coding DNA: TGTGCCTGGAGTGTAAGGTACAATGAGCAGTTCTTC.

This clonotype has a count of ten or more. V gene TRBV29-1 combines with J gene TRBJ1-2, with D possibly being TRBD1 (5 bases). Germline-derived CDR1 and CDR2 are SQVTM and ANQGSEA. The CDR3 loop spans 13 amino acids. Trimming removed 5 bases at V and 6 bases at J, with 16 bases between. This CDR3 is CSVKRGDYDGYTF. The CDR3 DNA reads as TGCAGCGTTAAAAGAGGGGATTATGATGGCTACACCTTC.

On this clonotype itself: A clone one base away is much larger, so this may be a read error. The CDR3 is CATRDPVQFNEQFF. The CDR3 DNA sequence: TGTGCCACCAGGGACCCCGTGCAGTTCAATGAGCAGTTCTTC. The chain recombines TRBV24-1 with TRBJ2-1; D uncertain. Trimming left V 7 bases short and J 6 bases short, with 15 bases between. The CDR3 consists of 14 residues. The germline CDR1 and CDR2 sequences are KGHDR and SFDVKD.

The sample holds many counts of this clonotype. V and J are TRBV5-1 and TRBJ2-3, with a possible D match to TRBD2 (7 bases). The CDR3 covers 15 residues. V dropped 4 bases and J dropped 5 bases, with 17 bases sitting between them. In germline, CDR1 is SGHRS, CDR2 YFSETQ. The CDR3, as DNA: TGCGCCAGCAGCGGAGGGGGGGGAGGGGGAGATACGCAGTATTTT. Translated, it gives CASSGGGGGGDTQYF.

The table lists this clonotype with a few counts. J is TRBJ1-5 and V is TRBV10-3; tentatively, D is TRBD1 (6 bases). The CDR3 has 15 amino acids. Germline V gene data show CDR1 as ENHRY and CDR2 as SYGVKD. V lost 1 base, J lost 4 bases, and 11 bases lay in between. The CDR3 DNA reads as TGTGCCATCAGTGAGTGGCAGGGGCCGAATCAGCCCCAGCATTTT. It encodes CAISEWQGPNQPQHF.

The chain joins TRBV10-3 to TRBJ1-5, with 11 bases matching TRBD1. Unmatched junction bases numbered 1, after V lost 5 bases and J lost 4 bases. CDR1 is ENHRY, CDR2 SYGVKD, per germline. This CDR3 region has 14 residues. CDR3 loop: CAISWDRGNQPQHF. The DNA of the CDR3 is TGTGCCATCAGTTGGGACAGGGGGAATCAGCCCCAGCATTTT.

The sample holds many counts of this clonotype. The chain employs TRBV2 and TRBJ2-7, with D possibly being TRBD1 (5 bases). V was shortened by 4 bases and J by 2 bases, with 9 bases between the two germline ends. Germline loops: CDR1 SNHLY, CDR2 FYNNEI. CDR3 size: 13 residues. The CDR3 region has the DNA TGTGCCAGCAGTGTGGGCAGGGCCTACGAGCAGTACTTC. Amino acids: CASSVGRAYEQYF.

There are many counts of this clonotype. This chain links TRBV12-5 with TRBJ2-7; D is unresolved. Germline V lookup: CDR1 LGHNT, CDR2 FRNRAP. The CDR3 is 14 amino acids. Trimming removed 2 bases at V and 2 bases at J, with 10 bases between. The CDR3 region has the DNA TGTGCTAGTGGTTTGTCGCTTATACCCTACGAGCAGTACTTC. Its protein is CASGLSLIPYEQYF. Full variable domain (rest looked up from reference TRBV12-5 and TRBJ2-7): DARVTQTPRHKVTEMGQEVTMRCQPILGHNTVFWYRQTMMQGLELLAYFRNRAPLDDSGMPKDRFSAEMPDATLATLKIQPSEPRDSAVYFCASGLSLIPYEQYFGPGTRLTVT.